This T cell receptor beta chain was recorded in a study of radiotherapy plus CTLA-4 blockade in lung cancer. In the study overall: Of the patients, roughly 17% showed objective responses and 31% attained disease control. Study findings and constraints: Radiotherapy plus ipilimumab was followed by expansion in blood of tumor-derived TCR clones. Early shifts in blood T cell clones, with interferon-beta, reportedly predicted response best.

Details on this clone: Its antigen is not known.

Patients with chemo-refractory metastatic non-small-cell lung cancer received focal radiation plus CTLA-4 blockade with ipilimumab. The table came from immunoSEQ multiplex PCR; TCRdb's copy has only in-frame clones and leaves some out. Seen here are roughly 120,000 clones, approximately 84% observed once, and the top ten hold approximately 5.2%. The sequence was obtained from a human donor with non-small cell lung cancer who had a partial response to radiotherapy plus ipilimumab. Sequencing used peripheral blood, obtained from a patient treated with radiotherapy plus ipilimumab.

In DNA, the CDR3 is TGTGCCAGCATGCGAGGGGGCGCTCGCACTGAAGCTTTCTTT. This translates into CASMRGGARTEAFF. The chain joins TRBV6-5 to TRBJ1-1; 7 bases align to TRBD1. Trimming cost V 7 bases and J 4 bases; bases outside gene matches: 9. Per germline, CDR1 MNHEY and CDR2 SVGAGI. This CDR3 has 14 residues.